The rows below give T cell receptor beta chains drawn from one sample of a study of T-cell memory formation after mild COVID-19. MiXCR, run by TCRdb on the 5' RACE reads, gives a single entry per CDR3 protein. The sample carries roughly 170,000 distinct CDR3 sequences, about a fifth recorded once. Sequencing was carried out using PBMCs or a T cell subset sorted from them (not recorded which). These TCRs come from an adult woman who had mild COVID-19 (a few samples of this study predate the infection). Cell type and time point are not known. Both conserved end residues are part of each CDR3. Each record gives: J gene, V gene, clone size, CDR3 protein. Rows give clone size only sometimes, using once, few, many, or a class for an expanded clone.

>TRBJ2-7|TRBV21-1|NA
CASSKEEDSSYEQYF
>TRBJ2-7|TRBV11-2|few
CASSLTSGDYEQYF
>TRBJ1-1|TRBV15|NA
CATSKDRGTEAFF
>TRBJ1-2|TRBV7-9|few
CASSLVQKIYYGYTF
>TRBJ1-1|TRBV12-3/TRBV12-4|few
CASSTDTFPATEAFF
>TRBJ1-4|TRBV5-1|NA
CASSPGAGEKLFF
>TRBJ2-3|TRBV27|NA
CASSGLAGAGTDTQYF
>TRBJ1-1|TRBV6-2/TRBV6-3|NA
CASRTKHKDRNTEAFF
>TRBJ2-3|TRBV6-1|NA
CASRMTRISTDTQYF
>TRBJ2-1|TRBV12-3/TRBV12-4|few
CASSSNDRDNEQFF
>TRBJ1-6|TRBV7-3|once
CASSEGPYNSPLHF
>TRBJ1-3|TRBV7-9|NA
CASSGRTGVNTIYF
>TRBJ2-7|TRBV29-1|NA
CSVGQGIYEQYF
>TRBJ1-1|TRBV7-8|NA
CASSPEGTVLEAFF
>TRBJ2-7|TRBV29-1|NA
CSVAGTGTTSYEQYF
>TRBJ2-5|TRBV4-1|few
CASSQGRQGMRETQYF
>TRBJ2-1|TRBV19|few
CATSGTQAYNEQFF
>TRBJ1-2|TRBV12-3/TRBV12-4|many
CASSFWAGDGYTF
>TRBJ2-3|TRBV4-1|few
CASSQLLYGGRGDTQYF
>TRBJ2-7|TRBV14|NA
CASSQDGDRYDEQYF
>TRBJ2-5|TRBV12-3/TRBV12-4|few
CASSNRLEKQETQYF
>TRBJ2-3|TRBV5-6|NA
CASSSPPDTQYF
>TRBJ1-1|TRBV27|NA
CASSFGGMNTEAFF
>TRBJ2-1|TRBV6-5|NA
CASSYSSGGLSYNEQFF
>TRBJ2-3|TRBV7-6|few
CASSLGEGADTQYF
>TRBJ2-5|TRBV7-9|NA
CASSRELGAETQYF
>TRBJ2-3|TRBV7-3|NA
CASSITGTTADTQYF
>TRBJ1-2|TRBV4-1|few
CASSHWEGNYGYTF
>TRBJ1-5|TRBV9|NA
CASSEWDRAQPQHF
>TRBJ2-1|TRBV20-1|NA
CSARISGREYEQFF
>TRBJ1-1|TRBV12-3/TRBV12-4|once
CASSFFVNTEAFF
>TRBJ2-7|TRBV30|once
CAAGLTYEQYF
>TRBJ1-6|TRBV7-9|NA
CASSLDPGGGGNSPLHF
>TRBJ1-1|TRBV7-9|NA
CASSLVGGGNTEAFF
>TRBJ2-7|TRBV9|NA
CASSVGTIYEQYF
>TRBJ2-7|TRBV24-1|NA
CATSDSERGVYEQYF
>TRBJ2-3|TRBV5-1|NA
CASSLERSSGLLSTDTQYF
>TRBJ2-1|TRBV12-3/TRBV12-4|few
CASSRWAPGEQFF
>TRBJ2-7|TRBV5-8|NA
CASSFGVTGGLEQYF
>TRBJ1-1|TRBV2|few
CASSERGGTGMANTEAFF
>TRBJ2-7|TRBV11-2|NA
CASSLVAGTWEQYF
>TRBJ1-2|TRBV30|NA
CAWSGSDRGLYGYTF